This TCR beta chain came from a study of blood T cell repertoires in COVID-19. Background on the study: The samples span acute and convalescent COVID-19 from the United States, Italy and Spain.

This clone was observed a few times. CDR3 size: 15 residues. After removal of 4 bases from V and 5 bases from J, the junction contained 6 bases not matched to a gene. CDR1 and CDR2 (germline): MDHEN, SYDVKM. Using immunoSEQ multiplex PCR, the repertoire was profiled, and TCRdb retains in-frame clones only, with some absent. The repertoire consists of 50,000 to 60,000 clones, with 75% to 85% occurring once and the leading ten covering approximately 11%. This receptor was identified in a human donor in a cohort sampled during active COVID-19. This chain connects TRBV28 to TRBJ1-5; 9 bases align to TRBD1. The sequencing input was peripheral blood. CDR3 sequence reads: CASSSSGTGYQPQHF. The CDR3 nucleotides are TGTGCCAGCAGTTCATCCGGGACAGGGTATCAGCCCCAGCATTTT.